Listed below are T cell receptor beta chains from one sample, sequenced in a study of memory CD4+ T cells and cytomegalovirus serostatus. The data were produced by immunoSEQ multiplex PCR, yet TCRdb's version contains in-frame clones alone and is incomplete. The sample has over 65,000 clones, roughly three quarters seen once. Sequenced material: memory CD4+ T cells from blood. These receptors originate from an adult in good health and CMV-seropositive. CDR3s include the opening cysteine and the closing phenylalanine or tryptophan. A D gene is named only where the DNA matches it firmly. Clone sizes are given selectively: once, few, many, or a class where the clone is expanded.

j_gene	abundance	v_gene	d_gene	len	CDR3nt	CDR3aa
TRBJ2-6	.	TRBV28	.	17	TGTGCCAGCAGTTTAGGGCGGTTTAGCTCTGGGGCCAACGTCCTGACTTTC	CASSLGRFSSGANVLTF
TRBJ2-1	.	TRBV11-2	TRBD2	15	TGTGCCAGCAGCTTAAGCGGGGGGCGAGACAATGAGCAGTTCTTC	CASSLSGGRDNEQFF
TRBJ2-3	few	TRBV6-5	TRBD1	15	TGTGCCAGCAGGGCACAGGGGGCGAGCACAGATACGCAGTATTTT	CASRAQGASTDTQYF
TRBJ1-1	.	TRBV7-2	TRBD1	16	TGTGCCAGCAGCATCATGGCAGGGGGCATGAACACTGAAGCTTTCTTT	CASSIMAGGMNTEAFF
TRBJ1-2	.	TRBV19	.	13	TGTGCCAGCGGGACACTCACTAACTATGGCTACACCTTC	CASGTLTNYGYTF
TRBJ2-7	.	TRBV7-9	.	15	TGTGCCAGCAGCTCACACGTAGTGATGCCCTTCGAGCAGTACTTC	CASSSHVVMPFEQYF
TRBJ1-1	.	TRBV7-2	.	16	TGTGCCAGCAGCCGCGGGACACCCGGAGGGAACACTGAAGCTTTCTTT	CASSRGTPGGNTEAFF
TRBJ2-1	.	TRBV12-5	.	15	TGTGCTAGTGGTTCCCTACGGGCCTTTTACAATGAGCAGTTCTTC	CASGSLRAFYNEQFF
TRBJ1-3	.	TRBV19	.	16	TGTGCCAGTAGTGTCTTGGGGACGTCCTCTGGAAACACCATATATTTT	CASSVLGTSSGNTIYF
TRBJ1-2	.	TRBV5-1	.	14	TGCGCCAGCAGCTTTGGCTCCCGTCCCCAAGGCTACACCTTC	CASSFGSRPQGYTF
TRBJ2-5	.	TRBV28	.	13	TGTGCCAGCAGTCAGGGCAACCAAGAGACCCAGTACTTC	CASSQGNQETQYF
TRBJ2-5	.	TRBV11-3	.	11	TGTGCCAGCAGCCACAGGGAGACCCAGTACTTC	CASSHRETQYF
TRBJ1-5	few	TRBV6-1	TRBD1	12	TGTGCCAGCAGACAGGGGTACCAGCCCCAGCATTTT	CASRQGYQPQHF
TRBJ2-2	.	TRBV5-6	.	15	TGTGCCAGCAGCTTGGCGGGGGCGAACACCGGGGAGCTGTTTTTT	CASSLAGANTGELFF
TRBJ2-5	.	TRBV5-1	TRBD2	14	TGCGCCAGCGCAGCGGGGGCGCTCGGGGAGACCCAGTACTTC	CASAAGALGETQYF
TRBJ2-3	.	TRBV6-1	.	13	TGTGCCAGCAGTGAAGTGGGGGGCGATACGCAGTATTTT	CASSEVGGDTQYF
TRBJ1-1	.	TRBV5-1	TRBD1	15	TGCGCCAGCACCTCAGACAGGGTAGGGAACACTGAAGCTTTCTTT	CASTSDRVGNTEAFF
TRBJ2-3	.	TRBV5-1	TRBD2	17	TGCGCCAGCAGCCAGAACGCCCCCTTAGCGGGAGGAGATACGCAGTATTTT	CASSQNAPLAGGDTQYF
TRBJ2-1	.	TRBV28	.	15	TGTGCCAGCAGTTCAGGGACGGCCATCTACAATGAGCAGTTCTTC	CASSSGTAIYNEQFF
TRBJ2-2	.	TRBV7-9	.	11	TGTGCCAGCAGGTACAGCGGGGAGCTGTTTTTT	CASRYSGELFF
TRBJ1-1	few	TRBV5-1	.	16	TGCGCCAGCAGCCCGAGGGGGGGGGCGCGGAACACTGAAGCTTTCTTT	CASSPRGGARNTEAFF
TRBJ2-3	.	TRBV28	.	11	TGTGCCAGCAGTTTAAAGGGAGTGCAGTATTTT	CASSLKGVQYF
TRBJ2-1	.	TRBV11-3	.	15	TGTGCCAGCAGCATTCCGTGGGGGGCCCTAGGTGAGCAGTTCTTC	CASSIPWGALGEQFF
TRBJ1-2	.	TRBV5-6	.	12	TGTGCCAGCAGCTCGACCTTTTGGGGCTACACCTTC	CASSSTFWGYTF
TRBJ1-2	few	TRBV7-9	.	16	TGTGCCAGCAGCCCTTTTAATACAGGGTTAAACTATGGCTACACCTTC	CASSPFNTGLNYGYTF
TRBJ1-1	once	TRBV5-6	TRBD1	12	TGTGCCAGCAGCTGGACAGGGAGGGGGGCTTTCTTT	CASSWTGRGAFF
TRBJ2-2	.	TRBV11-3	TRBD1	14	TGTGCCAGCAGCCGACAGGGGAACACCGGGGAGCTGTTTTTT	CASSRQGNTGELFF
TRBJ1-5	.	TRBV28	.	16	TGTGCCAGCAGTTTTCTGGACCCACCCGGCAATCAGCCCCAGCATTTT	CASSFLDPPGNQPQHF
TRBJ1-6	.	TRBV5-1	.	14	TGCGCCAGCAGCTTTCCTGAACAGGGATACGCCCTCCACTTT	CASSFPEQGYALHF
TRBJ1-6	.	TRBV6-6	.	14	TGTGCCAGCAGTTACGGGGGTGGGTATTCACCCCTCCACTTT	CASSYGGGYSPLHF
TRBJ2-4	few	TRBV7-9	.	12	TGTGCCAGCAGCTTGATGGGGGACATTCAGTACTTC	CASSLMGDIQYF
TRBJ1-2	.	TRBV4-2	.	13	TGTGCCAGCAGCCTTGGCTACGACTATGGCTACACCTTC	CASSLGYDYGYTF
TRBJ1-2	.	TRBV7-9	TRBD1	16	TGTGCCAGCAGCTTAGCGGGGGGACAGGGGGACGATGGCTACACCTTC	CASSLAGGQGDDGYTF
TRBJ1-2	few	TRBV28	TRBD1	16	TGTGCCAGCAGGAGACCCTCCGGACAGGGTAATTATGGCTACACCTTC	CASRRPSGQGNYGYTF
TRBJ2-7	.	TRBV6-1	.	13	TGTGCCATAAAAAAGGGACTTAACTACGAGCAGTACTTC	CAIKKGLNYEQYF
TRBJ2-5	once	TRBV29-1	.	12	TGCAGCGTTGAGACAGACCAAGAGACCCAGTACTTC	CSVETDQETQYF
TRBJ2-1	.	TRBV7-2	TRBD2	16	TGTGCCAGCAGCTTAGAGCGCGGGCCTAGCGGGAGAGGTCAGTTCTTC	CASSLERGPSGRGQFF
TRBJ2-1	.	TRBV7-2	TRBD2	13	TGTGCCAGCTTCGGACTAGCGGGAAATGAGCAGTTCTTC	CASFGLAGNEQFF
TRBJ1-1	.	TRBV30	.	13	TGTGCCTGGAGTAAGGGGGGCGCTACTGAAGCTTTCTTT	CAWSKGGATEAFF
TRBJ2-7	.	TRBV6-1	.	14	TGTGCCAGCAGGACCAGGTTTACCACCTACGAGCAGTACTTC	CASRTRFTTYEQYF
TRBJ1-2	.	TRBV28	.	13	TGTGCCAGCAGTTTGACAGACTCTTATGGCTACACCTTC	CASSLTDSYGYTF
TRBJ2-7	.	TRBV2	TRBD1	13	TGTGCCAGCAGTACCGACAGGGGCGGCGAGCAGTACTTC	CASSTDRGGEQYF
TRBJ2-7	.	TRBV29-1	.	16	TGCAGCGTTGAAGATCGCTCCTCGGTGGGGTTCCACGAGCAGTACTTC	CSVEDRSSVGFHEQYF
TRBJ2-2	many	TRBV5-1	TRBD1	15	TGCGCCAGCAGACAGGGGGCGTCAAACACCGGGGAGCTGTTTTTT	CASRQGASNTGELFF
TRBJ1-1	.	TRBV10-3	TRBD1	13	TGTGCCCTCCGACAGGGCTGGAACACTGAAGCTTTCTTT	CALRQGWNTEAFF
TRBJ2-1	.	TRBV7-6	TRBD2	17	TGTGCCAGCAGCTTAGCCCCACTAGCGGGAAGGGTGAATGAGCAGTTCTTC	CASSLAPLAGRVNEQFF
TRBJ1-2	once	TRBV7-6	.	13	TGTGCCAGCAGCTTAGACAGTAACTATGGCTACACCTTC	CASSLDSNYGYTF
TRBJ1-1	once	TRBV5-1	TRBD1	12	TGCGCCAGCAGCTCGGGACAGACTGAAGCTTTCTTT	CASSSGQTEAFF
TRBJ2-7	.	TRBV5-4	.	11	TGTGCCAGCAGCTTATACTACGAGCAGTACTTC	CASSLYYEQYF
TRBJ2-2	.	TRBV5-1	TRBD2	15	TGCGCCAGCAGCCGGGAGGTGTTGGGGTCCGGGGAGCTGTTTTTT	CASSREVLGSGELFF
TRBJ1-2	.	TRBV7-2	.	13	TGTGCCAGCAGCTTGGACAATAACTATGGCTACACCTTC	CASSLDNNYGYTF
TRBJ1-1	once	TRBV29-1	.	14	TGCAGCGTTTCTAGGGGGGGGATGAACACTGAAGCTTTCTTT	CSVSRGGMNTEAFF
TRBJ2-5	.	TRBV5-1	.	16	TGCGCCAGCAACCGCTTAACACGGGCCACCCAAGAGACCCAGTACTTC	CASNRLTRATQETQYF
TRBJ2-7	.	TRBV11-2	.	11	TGTGCCAGCAGCCAAGAATACGAGCAGTACTTC	CASSQEYEQYF
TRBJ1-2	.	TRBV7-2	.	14	TGTGCCAGCAGCCCCACCCCGGGGACGACGGGCTACACCTTC	CASSPTPGTTGYTF
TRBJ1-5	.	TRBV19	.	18	TGTGCCAGTAGTATTTGGGTCGAACAGTCCTTTGCAGATCAGCCCCAGCATTTT	CASSIWVEQSFADQPQHF
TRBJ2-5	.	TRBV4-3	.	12	TGCGCCAGCAGCCAATCGGGCGGGACCCAGTACTTC	CASSQSGGTQYF
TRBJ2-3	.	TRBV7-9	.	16	TGTGCCAGCTCGCTCGGTAGCGGTACTAGCACAGATACGCAGTATTTT	CASSLGSGTSTDTQYF
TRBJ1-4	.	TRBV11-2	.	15	TGTGCCAGCAGCTATGCCAGGGGCGTGGGGAAAAAACTGTTTTTT	CASSYARGVGKKLFF